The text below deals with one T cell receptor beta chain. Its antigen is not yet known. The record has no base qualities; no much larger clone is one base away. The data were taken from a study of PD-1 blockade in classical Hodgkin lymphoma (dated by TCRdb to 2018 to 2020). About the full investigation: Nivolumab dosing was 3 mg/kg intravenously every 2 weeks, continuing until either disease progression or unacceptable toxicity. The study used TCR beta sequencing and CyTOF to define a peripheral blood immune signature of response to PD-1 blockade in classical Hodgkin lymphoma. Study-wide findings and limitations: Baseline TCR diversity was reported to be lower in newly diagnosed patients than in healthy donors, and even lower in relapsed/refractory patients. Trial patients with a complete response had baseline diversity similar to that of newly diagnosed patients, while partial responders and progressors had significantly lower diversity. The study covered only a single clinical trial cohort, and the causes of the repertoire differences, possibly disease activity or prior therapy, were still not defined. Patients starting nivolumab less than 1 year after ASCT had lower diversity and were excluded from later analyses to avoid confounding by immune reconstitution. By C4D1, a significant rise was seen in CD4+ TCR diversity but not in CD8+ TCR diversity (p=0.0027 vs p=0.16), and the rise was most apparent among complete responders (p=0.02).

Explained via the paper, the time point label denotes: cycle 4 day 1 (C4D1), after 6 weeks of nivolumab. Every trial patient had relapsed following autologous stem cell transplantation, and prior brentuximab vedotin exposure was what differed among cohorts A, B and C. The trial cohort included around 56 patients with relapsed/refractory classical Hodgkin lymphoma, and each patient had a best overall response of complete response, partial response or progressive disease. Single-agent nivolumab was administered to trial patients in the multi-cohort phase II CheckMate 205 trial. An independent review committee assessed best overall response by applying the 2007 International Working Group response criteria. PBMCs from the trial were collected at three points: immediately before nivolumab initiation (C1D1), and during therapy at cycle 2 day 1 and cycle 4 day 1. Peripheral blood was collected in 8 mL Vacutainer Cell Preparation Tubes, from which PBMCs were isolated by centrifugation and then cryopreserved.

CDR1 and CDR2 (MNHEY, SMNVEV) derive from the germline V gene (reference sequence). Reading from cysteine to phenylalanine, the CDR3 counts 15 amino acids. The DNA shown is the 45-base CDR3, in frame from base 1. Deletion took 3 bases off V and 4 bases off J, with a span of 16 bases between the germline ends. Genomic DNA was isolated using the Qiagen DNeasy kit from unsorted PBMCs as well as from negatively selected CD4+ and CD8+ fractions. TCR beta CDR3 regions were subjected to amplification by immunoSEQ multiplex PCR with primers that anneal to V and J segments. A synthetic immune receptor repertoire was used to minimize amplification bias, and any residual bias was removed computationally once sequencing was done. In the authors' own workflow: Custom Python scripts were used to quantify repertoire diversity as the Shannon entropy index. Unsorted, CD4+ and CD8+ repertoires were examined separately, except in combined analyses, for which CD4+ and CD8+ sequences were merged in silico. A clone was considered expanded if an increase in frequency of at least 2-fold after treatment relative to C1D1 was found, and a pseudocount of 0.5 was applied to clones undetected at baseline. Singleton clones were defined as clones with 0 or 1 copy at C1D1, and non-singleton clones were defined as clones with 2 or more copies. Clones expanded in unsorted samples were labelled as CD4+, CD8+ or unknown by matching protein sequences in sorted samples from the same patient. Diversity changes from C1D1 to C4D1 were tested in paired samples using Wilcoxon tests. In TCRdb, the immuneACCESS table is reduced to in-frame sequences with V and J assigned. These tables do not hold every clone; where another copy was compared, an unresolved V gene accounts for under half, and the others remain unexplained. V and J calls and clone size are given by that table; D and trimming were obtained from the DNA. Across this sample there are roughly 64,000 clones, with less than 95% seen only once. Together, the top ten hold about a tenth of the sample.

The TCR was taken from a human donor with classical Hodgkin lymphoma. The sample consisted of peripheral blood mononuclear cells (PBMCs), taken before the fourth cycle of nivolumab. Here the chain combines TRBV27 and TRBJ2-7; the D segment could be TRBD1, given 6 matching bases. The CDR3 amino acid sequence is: CASSFRGHPSYEQYF. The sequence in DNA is TGTGCCAGCAGTTTTCGGGGACACCCGTCTTACGAGCAGTACTTC.